Each of the 32 T cell receptor beta chains below was sequenced from the same sample in a study of T cell responses to AZD1222 COVID-19 vaccine. The repertoire was sequenced with immunoSEQ multiplex PCR; TCRdb's copy has only in-frame clones and lacks some. This sample carries approximately 150,000 clones, about 86% of them seen once, and the ten largest clones take around 5.1%. The input for sequencing was peripheral blood, taken 28 days after the second AZD1222 dose. These receptors all come from an adult who received the AZD1222 COVID-19 vaccine.

This chain uses TRBV7-2 with TRBJ2-3; no definite D call. Germline V gives CDR1 SGHTA, CDR2 FQGNSA. The CDR3 is made up of 15 amino acids. Deletions cut 8 bases from V and 5 bases from J, with 20 bases between. The CDR3 loop is CASRATRQPIDTQYF. In DNA form, the CDR3 reads TGTGCCAGCCGCGCTACCCGGCAGCCCATAGATACGCAGTATTTT.

The rearrangement uses TRBV5-1 and TRBJ2-5, with 8 bases identical to TRBD2. V was pared by 0 bases and J by 1 base, with 2 bases of the junction left unmatched. The V gene's germline CDR1 is SGHRS and CDR2 YFSETQ. The CDR3 runs 15 residues. CDR3 sequence reads: CASSLAGGLQETQYF. CDR3 nucleotide sequence: TGCGCCAGCAGCTTGGCGGGGGGGCTCCAAGAGACCCAGTACTTC.

The V and J genes are TRBV20-1 and TRBJ2-4; D gene ambiguous. V lost 5 bases, J lost 4 bases, and 6 bases lay in between. This CDR3 is 11 amino acids long. The germline CDR1 and CDR2 sequences are DFQATT and SNEGSKA (reference sequence). In nucleotides, the CDR3 is TGCAGTGCTGTACAGAAAAACATTCAGTACTTC. Its protein product is CSAVQKNIQYF.

The gene calls are TRBV9 and TRBJ2-7; 11 bases align to TRBD2. The CDR3 loop spans 14 amino acids. CDR1 is SGDLS, CDR2 YYNGEE, per germline. The J segment lost 2 bases and the V segment lost 3 bases, leaving 1 base of the junction unmatched. CDR3 sequence (DNA): TGTGCCAGCAGCGATAGCGGGGGGGCCTACGAGCAGTACTTC. Translating gives CASSDSGGAYEQYF.

DNA for the CDR3: TGCAGCGTGATACGGGACAGGGGGCTTTACGAGCAGTACTTC. Translation gives CSVIRDRGLYEQYF. V usage is TRBV29-1 and J usage is TRBJ2-7; 12 nucleotides agree with TRBD1. The CDR3 spans 14 residues. CDR1 is SQVTM and CDR2 is ANQGSEA in the germline V gene. V shed 6 bases and J 4 bases; nucleotides not matched to a gene: 7.

This sequence joins TRBV6-4 and TRBJ2-1; 16 nucleotides align to TRBD2. The CDR3 sequence is 16 residues long. Trimming took 4 bases from V and 12 from J; bases not matched to a gene: 9. In germline, CDR1 is MRHNA, CDR2 SNTAGT. The CDR3 protein is CASSVLGTSGRAAQFF. The DNA of the CDR3 is TGTGCCAGCAGTGTCCTCGGGACTAGCGGGAGGGCCGCGCAGTTCTTC.

The chain is built from TRBV30 and TRBJ1-2, with 11 bases aligning to TRBD1. The CDR3 has 13 amino acids. Looked up from germline, CDR1 is GTSNPN and CDR2 is SVGIG (reference sequence). V was pared by 2 bases and J by 5 bases, with 1 base of the junction left unmatched. Here the CDR3 reads CAWSRDRGYGYTF. In DNA, the CDR3 is TGTGCCTGGAGTCGGGACAGGGGGTATGGCTACACCTTC.

The J gene is TRBJ1-1, the V gene TRBV18; D call uncertain. The length of the CDR3 is 13 residues. From germline, CDR1 is KGHSH and CDR2 LQKENI. The V gene lost 3 bases and the J gene lost 3 bases, with 8 bases spanning the gap. The CDR3: CASSPSSDTEAFF. The CDR3 nucleotides are TGTGCCAGCTCACCTTCTTCGGACACTGAAGCTTTCTTT.

The genes are TRBV14 and TRBJ1-6; D is unresolved. This CDR3 is built from 12 residues. Germline CDR1 and CDR2: SGHDN and FVKESK. V lost 1 base, J lost 7 bases, and 2 bases lay in between. CDR3 sequence reads: CASSQGNSPLHF. Here the CDR3 DNA reads TGTGCCAGCAGCCAAGGGAATTCACCCCTCCACTTT. Based on the CDR3 plus reference TRBV14 and TRBJ1-6, the full variable domain is EAGVTQFPSHSVIEKGQTVTLRCDPISGHDNLYWYRRVMGKEIKFLLHFVKESKQDESGMPNNRFLAERTGGTYSTLKVQPAELEDSGVYFCASSQGNSPLHFGNGTRLTVT.

V and J are TRBV5-6 and TRBJ1-2, with 7 nucleotides matching TRBD1. The germline V gene encodes CDR1 SGHDT and CDR2 YYEEEE. The CDR3 sequence is 14 residues long. With 3 bases clipped from V and 8 bases from J, the junction kept 10 bases outside the gene matches. DNA of the CDR3: TGTGCCAGCAGCTGGACAGGTATTTCGCGAGGCTACACCTTC. This encodes CASSWTGISRGYTF.

This clone occurred once. The chain joins TRBV19 to TRBJ1-1, with D maybe TRBD1 (5 bases). This CDR3 comprises 15 residues. The V gene's germline CDR1 is LNHDA and CDR2 SQIVND (reference sequence). The V end lost 4 bases, the J end lost 1 base, and 13 bases lay between the germline ends. The CDR3 sequence is CASSNLGTANTEAFF. The CDR3 nucleotides read TGTGCCAGTAGTAATCTCGGGACGGCGAACACTGAAGCTTTCTTT. The full variable domain, rest sourced from reference TRBV19 and TRBJ1-1, is DGGITQSPKYLFRKEGQNVTLSCEQNLNHDAMYWYRQDPGQGLRLIYYSQIVNDFQKGDIAEGYSVSREKKESFPLTVTSAQKNPTAFYLCASSNLGTANTEAFFGQGTRLTVV.

The gene calls are TRBV6-5 and TRBJ1-5; no definite D call. This CDR3 spans 13 amino acids. V shed 2 bases and J shed 1 base, with 3 bases lying between them. Germline V lookup: CDR1 MNHEY, CDR2 SVGAGI. This chain's CDR3 is CASSYVSNQPQHF. CDR3 nucleotides: TGTGCCAGCAGTTACGTCAGCAATCAGCCCCAGCATTTT.

The J gene is TRBJ2-4, the V gene TRBV14; TRBD2 matches at 8 bases. V lost 2 bases and J lost 1; bases outside the gene matches: 7. CDR3 size: 17 residues. The V gene's germline CDR1 is SGHDN and CDR2 FVKESK. The CDR3 loop reads CASSQLRGGNAKNIQYF. The DNA of the CDR3 is TGTGCCAGCAGCCAACTCCGGGGGGGGAATGCCAAAAACATTCAGTACTTC.

This chain joins TRBV18 and TRBJ2-1, with TRBD1 matching 9 bases. This CDR3 has 12 amino acids. Germline CDR1 reads KGHSH; CDR2 reads LQKENI. DNA for the CDR3: TGTGCGACGGACAGGGGCTACAATGAGCAGTTCTTC. This translates into CATDRGYNEQFF.

The chain couples TRBV5-8 to TRBJ1-6; D might be TRBD1 (5 bases). V was trimmed by 1 base and J by 10 bases, leaving 12 bases between them. The CDR3 spans 14 residues. CDR1 and CDR2 (germline): SGHTS, YDEGEE. This chain's CDR3 is CASSLREGVSPLHF. For the CDR3, the DNA is TGTGCCAGCAGCTTGAGGGAAGGGGTGTCACCCCTCCACTTT. The full variable domain, rest sourced from reference TRBV5-8 and TRBJ1-6, is EAGVTQSPTHLIKTRGQQATLRCSPISGHTSVYWYQQALGLGLQFLLWYDEGEERNRGNFPPRFSGRQFPNYSSELNVNALELEDSALYLCASSLREGVSPLHFGNGTRLTVT.

The V and J genes are TRBV5-6 and TRBJ2-7, with D perhaps matching TRBD2 (6 bases). CDR1 and CDR2 from the germline V gene are SGHDT and YYEEEE. V gave up 2 bases and J gave up 5 bases, with 11 bases separating them. The length of the CDR3 is 13 residues. The CDR3 loop reads CASSFEGGDEQYF. The CDR3 nucleotides read TGTGCCAGCAGCTTTGAGGGAGGCGACGAGCAGTACTTC.

The gene calls are TRBV6-5 and TRBJ2-7; no firm D call. The CDR3 has 11 amino acids. Germline V gene lookup returns CDR1 MNHEY and CDR2 SVGAGI. V lost 5 bases and J 6 bases, leaving 8 bases between the germline ends. The DNA for the CDR3 is TGTGCCAGCAGTACAGAGACCGAGCAGTACTTC. This sequence encodes CASSTETEQYF.

The gene calls are TRBV27 and TRBJ2-5, with 13 bases lining up with TRBD2. The CDR3 covers 16 residues. Germline V gene lookup returns CDR1 MNHEY and CDR2 SMNVEV (reference sequence). With 2 bases clipped from V and 4 bases from J, the junction kept 4 bases outside the gene matches. The CDR3 DNA reads as TGTGCCAGCAGTTTAGGACTAGCGGGGGCCCCAGAGACCCAGTACTTC. Protein: CASSLGLAGAPETQYF.

V usage is TRBV5-1 and J usage is TRBJ1-2; 8 nucleotides match TRBD1. J was trimmed by 3 bases and V by 4 bases; bases with no gene match: 8. The CDR3 contains 15 residues. CDR1 and CDR2 from the germline V gene are SGHRS and YFSETQ. CDR3: CASSATDRVDYGYTF. In DNA, the CDR3 is TGCGCCAGCAGCGCGACGGACAGGGTGGACTATGGCTACACCTTC.

The chain links TRBV3-1 (or the pseudogene TRBV3-2) to TRBJ2-2, with D unclear. The V end was cut by 1 base, the J end by 6 bases, with 6 bases between. Germline lookup yields CDR1 LGHDT and CDR2 YNNKEL (reference sequence). CDR3 length: 13 amino acids. The DNA for the CDR3 is TGTGCCAGCAGCCAAGTTTTAGCCGGGGAGCTGTTTTTT. Its protein is CASSQVLAGELFF.

The chain carries TRBV5-1 and TRBJ2-3; D call uncertain. Looked up from germline, CDR1 is SGHRS and CDR2 is YFSETQ. V lost 0 bases to trimming and J lost 6 bases, with 8 bases between them. The CDR3 is made up of 13 amino acids. CDR3 bases: TGCGCCAGCAGCTTGGTGGACCATGATACGCAGTATTTT. This sequence encodes CASSLVDHDTQYF.

The rearrangement joins TRBV19 to TRBJ1-3; 9 positions agree with TRBD1. CDR3 length equals 16 residues. CDR1 LNHDA and CDR2 SQIVND come from the germline V gene (reference sequence). J gave up 0 bases and V 5 bases, and 5 bases lay outside the gene matches. CDR3 sequence reads: CASSPGQGYSGNTIYF. Here the CDR3 DNA reads TGTGCCAGTAGTCCGGGACAGGGATACTCTGGAAACACCATATATTTT.

This clone was observed once. The chain combines TRBV11-3 with TRBJ2-5, with D perhaps TRBD2 (5 bases). CDR1 and CDR2 from the germline V gene are SGHNT and YENEEA. The length of the CDR3 is 13 residues. Trimming shortened V by 2 bases and J by 3 bases, and 7 bases separated the two germline ends. The CDR3 sequence is CASSLRREETQYF. In DNA form, the CDR3 reads TGTGCCAGCAGCTTAAGGCGGGAAGAGACCCAGTACTTC. Complete variable domain (other parts from reference TRBV11-3 and TRBJ2-5): EAGVVQSPRYKIIEKKQPVAFWCNPISGHNTLYWYLQNLGQGPELLIRYENEEAVDDSQLPKDRFSAERLKGVDSTLKIQPAELGDSAVYLCASSLRREETQYFGPGTRLLVL.

CDR3 sequence reads: CASSLARGAQPQHF. As DNA, the CDR3 is TGTGCCAGCAGCTTGGCCCGGGGGGCTCAGCCCCAGCATTTT. This chain connects TRBV5-6 to TRBJ1-5; D may be TRBD1 (6 bases). Looked up from germline, CDR1 is SGHDT and CDR2 is YYEEEE. The CDR3 has 14 residues. V was clipped by 0 bases and J by 6 bases, with 10 bases between them.

The V call is TRBV5-1, the J call TRBJ2-3; D call uncertain. Germline values: CDR1 SGHRS, CDR2 YFSETQ. CDR3 length: 13 amino acids. Trimming pared 1 base from V and 3 bases from J, leaving 6 bases between. This CDR3 reads CASSLPPTDTQYF. As DNA, the CDR3 is TGCGCCAGCAGCTTGCCCCCTACAGATACGCAGTATTTT.

The chain joins TRBV10-3 to TRBJ2-1; 8 bases line up with TRBD2. The germline CDR1 and CDR2 sequences are ENHRY and SYGVKD. This CDR3 has 14 residues. V shed 8 bases and J 8 bases; nucleotides not matched to a gene: 11. The CDR3 DNA reads as TGTGCCATCTGTGGGGCGGGAGGTGGGGATGAGCAGTTCTTC. Encoded protein: CAICGAGGGDEQFF.

The gene calls are TRBV6-6 and TRBJ1-5; D not certain. Germline V gene lookup returns CDR1 MNHNY and CDR2 SVGAGI (reference sequence). This CDR3 is 12 amino acids long. The ends were cut back, 7 bases at V and 10 bases at J, with 14 bases in the middle. The CDR3 is CASTPGPYPQHF. The CDR3 DNA reads TGTGCCAGCACTCCCGGGCCCTACCCCCAGCATTTT.

This chain links TRBV20-1 with TRBJ2-7; TRBD2 matches 7 bases. This CDR3 spans 14 amino acids. The ends lost 3 bases at V and 1 base at J; junction bases unmatched: 6. Germline CDR1 and CDR2: DFQATT and SNEGSKA (reference sequence). The CDR3 loop reads CSASPSSGSYEQYF. Written as DNA, the CDR3 is TGCAGTGCTAGTCCCTCTAGCGGTTCCTACGAGCAGTACTTC.

This chain connects TRBV1 to TRBJ1-2. TRBV1 is annotated as a pseudogene. This CDR3 has 16 amino acids. CDR3 protein: CTSTSRGRGQSYGYTF. The CDR3 coding sequence is TGCACCAGCACCTCCCGGGGGAGGGGGCAGAGTTATGGCTACACCTTC.

The chain combines TRBV3-1 (or the pseudogene TRBV3-2) with TRBJ2-2; no clear D. CDR1 LGHDT and CDR2 YNNKEL come from the germline V gene (reference sequence). V shed 4 bases and J shed 6 bases, with 6 bases lying between them. The CDR3 has 12 amino acids. The CDR3 region has the DNA TGTGCCAGCAGCCTGTCAGCCGGGGAGCTGTTTTTT. Its protein is CASSLSAGELFF.

The chain joins TRBV5-8 to TRBJ2-7; D not certain. CDR1 and CDR2 (germline): SGHTS, YDEGEE. The V end lost 4 bases, the J end lost 4 bases, and 6 bases lay between the germline ends. CDR3 length equals 11 residues. The CDR3 sequence: CASSRRYEQYF. The CDR3 region has the DNA TGTGCCAGCAGCCGGAGATACGAGCAGTACTTC.

The rearrangement links TRBV19 to TRBJ1-1; no definite D call. Deletions cut 5 bases from V and 0 bases from J, with 10 bases between. In germline, CDR1 is LNHDA, CDR2 SQIVND (reference sequence). There are 14 residues in the CDR3. CDR3 bases: TGTGCCAGTAGTGCGACGACTTTGAACACTGAAGCTTTCTTT. Residues: CASSATTLNTEAFF. Using reference TRBV19 and TRBJ1-1 for the parts outside the CDR3, the full variable domain is DGGITQSPKYLFRKEGQNVTLSCEQNLNHDAMYWYRQDPGQGLRLIYYSQIVNDFQKGDIAEGYSVSREKKESFPLTVTSAQKNPTAFYLCASSATTLNTEAFFGQGTRLTVV.